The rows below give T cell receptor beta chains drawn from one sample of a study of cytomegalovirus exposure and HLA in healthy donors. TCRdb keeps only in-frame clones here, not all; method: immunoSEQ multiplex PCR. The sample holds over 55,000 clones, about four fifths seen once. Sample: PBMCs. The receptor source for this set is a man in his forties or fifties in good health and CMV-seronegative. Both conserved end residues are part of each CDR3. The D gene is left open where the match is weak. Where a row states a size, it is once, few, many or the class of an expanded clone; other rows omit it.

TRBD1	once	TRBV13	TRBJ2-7	TGTGCCAGCAGCTACGGACAGGGGGCCCGATACGAGCAGTACTTC	CASSYGQGARYEQYF
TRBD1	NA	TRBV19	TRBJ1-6	TGTGCCAGTAGTGCCGGGACAGGGGGCGAACCCCTCCACTTT	CASSAGTGGEPLHF
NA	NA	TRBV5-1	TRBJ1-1	TGCGCCAGCACCCCCCATGGCGGCAACACTGAAGCTTTCTTT	CASTPHGGNTEAFF
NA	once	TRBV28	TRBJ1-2	TGTGCCAGCAGTATGGCCTACTATGGCTACACCTTC	CASSMAYYGYTF
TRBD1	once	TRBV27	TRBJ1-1	TGTGCCAGCAGTTTAAGGTCAGCAGGGACAGGGAGCACTGAAGCTTTCTTT	CASSLRSAGTGSTEAFF
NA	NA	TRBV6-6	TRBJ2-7	TGTGCCAGCAGTTATCACACGAGGAGCTCCTACGAGCAGTACTTC	CASSYHTRSSYEQYF
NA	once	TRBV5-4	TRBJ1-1	TGTGCCAGCAGACAGATGGCGAACACTGAAGCTTTCTTT	CASRQMANTEAFF
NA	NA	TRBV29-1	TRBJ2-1	TGCAGCGTTGAGCTCGTGGTCTTAGCGGTCCACAATGAGCAGTTCTTC	CSVELVVLAVHNEQFF
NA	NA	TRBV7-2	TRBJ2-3	TGTGCCAGCAGCTTAGCAGAGGATACGCAGTATTTT	CASSLAEDTQYF
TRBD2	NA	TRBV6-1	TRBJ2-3	TGTGCCAGCAGTGAAATCGCGGGGGGTACAGATACGCAGTATTTT	CASSEIAGGTDTQYF